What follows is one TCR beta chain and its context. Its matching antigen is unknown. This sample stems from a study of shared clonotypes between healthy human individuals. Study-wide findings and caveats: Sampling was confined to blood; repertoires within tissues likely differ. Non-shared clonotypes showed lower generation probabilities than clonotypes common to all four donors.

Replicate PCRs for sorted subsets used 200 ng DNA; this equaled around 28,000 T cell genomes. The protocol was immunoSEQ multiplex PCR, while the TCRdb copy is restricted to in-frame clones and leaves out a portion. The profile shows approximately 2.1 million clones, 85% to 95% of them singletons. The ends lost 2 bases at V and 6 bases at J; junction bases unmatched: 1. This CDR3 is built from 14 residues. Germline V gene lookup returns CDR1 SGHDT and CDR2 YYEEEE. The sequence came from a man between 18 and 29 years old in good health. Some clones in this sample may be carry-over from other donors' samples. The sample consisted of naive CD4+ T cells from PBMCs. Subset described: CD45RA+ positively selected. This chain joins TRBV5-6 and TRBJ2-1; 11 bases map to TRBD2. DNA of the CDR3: TGTGCCAGCAGCTTTGGACTAGCGGGCAATGAGCAGTTCTTC. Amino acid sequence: CASSFGLAGNEQFF.